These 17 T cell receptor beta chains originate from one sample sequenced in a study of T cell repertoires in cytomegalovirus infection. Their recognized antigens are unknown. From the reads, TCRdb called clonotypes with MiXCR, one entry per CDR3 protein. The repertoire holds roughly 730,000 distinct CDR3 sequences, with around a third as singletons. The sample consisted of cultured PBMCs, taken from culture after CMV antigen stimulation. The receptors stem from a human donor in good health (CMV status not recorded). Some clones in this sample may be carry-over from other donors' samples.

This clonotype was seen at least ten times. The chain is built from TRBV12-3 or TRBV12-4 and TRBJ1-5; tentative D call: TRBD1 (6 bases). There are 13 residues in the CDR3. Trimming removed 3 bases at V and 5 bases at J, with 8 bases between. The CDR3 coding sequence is TGTGCCAGCAGTTTGGGGGCCTATCAGCCCCAGCATTTT. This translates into CASSLGAYQPQHF.

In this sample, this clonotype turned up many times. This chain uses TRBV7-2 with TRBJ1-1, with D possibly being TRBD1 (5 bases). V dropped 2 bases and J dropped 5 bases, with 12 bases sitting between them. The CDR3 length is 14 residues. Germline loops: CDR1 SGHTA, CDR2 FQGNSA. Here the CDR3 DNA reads TGTGCCAGCAGCTTATTAGGACACCTTACTGAAGCTTTCTTT. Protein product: CASSLLGHLTEAFF.

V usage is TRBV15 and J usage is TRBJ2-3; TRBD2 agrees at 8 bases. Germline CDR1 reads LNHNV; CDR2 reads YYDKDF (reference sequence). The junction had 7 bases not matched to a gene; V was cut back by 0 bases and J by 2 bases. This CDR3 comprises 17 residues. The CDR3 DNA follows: TGTGCCACCAGCAGAGACCCGGGACTAGGCGTCACAGATACGCAGTATTTT. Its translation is CATSRDPGLGVTDTQYF.

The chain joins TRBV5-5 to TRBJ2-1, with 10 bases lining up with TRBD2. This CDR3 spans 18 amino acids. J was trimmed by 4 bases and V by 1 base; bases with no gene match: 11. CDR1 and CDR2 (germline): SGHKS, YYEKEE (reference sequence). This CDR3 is CASSLHPMTSGLYNEQFF. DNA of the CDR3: TGTGCCAGCAGCTTGCATCCCATGACTAGCGGGCTTTACAATGAGCAGTTCTTC.

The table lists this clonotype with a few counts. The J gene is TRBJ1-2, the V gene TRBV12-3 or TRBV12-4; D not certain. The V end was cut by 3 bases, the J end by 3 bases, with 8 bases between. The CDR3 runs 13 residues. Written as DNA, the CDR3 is TGTGCCAGCAGTTTGACGGGATACTATGGCTACACCTTC. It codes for CASSLTGYYGYTF.

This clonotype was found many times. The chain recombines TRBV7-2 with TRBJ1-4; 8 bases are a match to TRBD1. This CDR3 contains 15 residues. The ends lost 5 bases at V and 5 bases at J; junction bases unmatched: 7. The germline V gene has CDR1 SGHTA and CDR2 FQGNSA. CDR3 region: CASSPLDRANEKLFF. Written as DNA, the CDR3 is TGTGCCAGCAGCCCATTGGACAGGGCCAATGAAAAACTGTTTTTT.

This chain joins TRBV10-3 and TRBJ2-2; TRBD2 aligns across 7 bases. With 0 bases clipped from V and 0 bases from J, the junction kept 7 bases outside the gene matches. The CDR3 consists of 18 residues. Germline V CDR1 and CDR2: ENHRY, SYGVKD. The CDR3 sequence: CAISESSTSPANTGELFF. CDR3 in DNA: TGTGCCATCAGTGAGTCGTCGACTAGCCCTGCGAACACCGGGGAGCTGTTTTTT.

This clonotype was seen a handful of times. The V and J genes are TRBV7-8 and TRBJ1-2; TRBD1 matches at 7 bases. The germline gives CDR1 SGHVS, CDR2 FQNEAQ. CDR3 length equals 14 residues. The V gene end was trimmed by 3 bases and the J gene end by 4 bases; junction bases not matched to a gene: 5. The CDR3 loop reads CASSFHDRVYGYTF. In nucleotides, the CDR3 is TGTGCCAGCAGCTTTCACGACAGGGTCTATGGCTACACCTTC.

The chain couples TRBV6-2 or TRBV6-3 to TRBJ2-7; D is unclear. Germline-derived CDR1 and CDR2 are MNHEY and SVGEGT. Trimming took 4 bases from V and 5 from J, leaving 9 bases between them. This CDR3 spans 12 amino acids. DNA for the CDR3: TGTGCCAGCAGTTCTAGAGTCCACGAGCAGTACTTC. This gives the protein CASSSRVHEQYF.

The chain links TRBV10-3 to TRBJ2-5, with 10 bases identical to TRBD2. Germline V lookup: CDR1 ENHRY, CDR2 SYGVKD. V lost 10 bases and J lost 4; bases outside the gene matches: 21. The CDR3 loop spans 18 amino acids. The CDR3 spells CATTASPSGAGGRETQYF. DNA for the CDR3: TGTGCCACCACGGCTAGCCCTTCGGGAGCGGGAGGGCGAGAGACCCAGTACTTC.

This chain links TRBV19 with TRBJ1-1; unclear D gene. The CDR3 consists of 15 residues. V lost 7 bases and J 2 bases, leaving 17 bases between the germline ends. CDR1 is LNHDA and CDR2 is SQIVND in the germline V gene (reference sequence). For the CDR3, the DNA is TGTGCCAGTACCATCGGGAGTGGTGTTAACACTGAAGCTTTCTTT. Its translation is CASTIGSGVNTEAFF.

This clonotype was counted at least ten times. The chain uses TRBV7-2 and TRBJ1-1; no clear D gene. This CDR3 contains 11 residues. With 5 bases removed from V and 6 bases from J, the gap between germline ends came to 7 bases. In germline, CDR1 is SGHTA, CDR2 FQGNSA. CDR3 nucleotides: TGTGCCAGCAGCCCCCGACCTGAAGCTTTCTTT. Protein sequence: CASSPRPEAFF.

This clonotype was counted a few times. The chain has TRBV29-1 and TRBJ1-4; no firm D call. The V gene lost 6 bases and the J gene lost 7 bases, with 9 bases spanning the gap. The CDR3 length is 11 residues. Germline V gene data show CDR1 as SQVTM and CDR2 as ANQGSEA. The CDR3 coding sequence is TGCAGCGTCCCGGAGGGTGAAAAACTGTTTTTT. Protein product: CSVPEGEKLFF.

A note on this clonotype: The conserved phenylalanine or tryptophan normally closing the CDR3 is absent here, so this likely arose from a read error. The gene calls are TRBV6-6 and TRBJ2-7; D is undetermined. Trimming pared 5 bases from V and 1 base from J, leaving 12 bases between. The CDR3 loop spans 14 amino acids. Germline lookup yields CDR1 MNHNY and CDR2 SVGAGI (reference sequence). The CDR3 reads CASSEVSDSYEQYI. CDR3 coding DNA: TGTGCCAGCAGTGAGGTCTCAGATTCCTACGAGCAGTACATC.

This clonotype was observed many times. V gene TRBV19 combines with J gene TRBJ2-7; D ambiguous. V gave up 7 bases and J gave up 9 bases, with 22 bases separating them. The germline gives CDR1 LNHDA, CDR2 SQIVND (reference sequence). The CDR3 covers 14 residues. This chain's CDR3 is CASKKSGPGAGQYF. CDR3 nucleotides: TGTGCCAGTAAGAAATCCGGACCCGGTGCAGGGCAGTACTTC.

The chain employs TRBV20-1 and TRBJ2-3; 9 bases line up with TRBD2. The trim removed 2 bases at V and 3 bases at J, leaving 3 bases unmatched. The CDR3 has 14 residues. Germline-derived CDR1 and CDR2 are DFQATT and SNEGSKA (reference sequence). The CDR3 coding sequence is TGCAGTGCTAGATGGACTAGCGTTACAGATACGCAGTATTTT. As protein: CSARWTSVTDTQYF.

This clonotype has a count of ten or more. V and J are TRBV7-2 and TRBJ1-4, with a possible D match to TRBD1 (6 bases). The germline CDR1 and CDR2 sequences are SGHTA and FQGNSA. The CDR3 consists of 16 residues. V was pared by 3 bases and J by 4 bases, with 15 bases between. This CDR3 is CASSFSGTRSNEKLFF. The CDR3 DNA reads TGTGCCAGCAGCTTTTCCGGGACACGTAGTAATGAAAAACTGTTTTTT.